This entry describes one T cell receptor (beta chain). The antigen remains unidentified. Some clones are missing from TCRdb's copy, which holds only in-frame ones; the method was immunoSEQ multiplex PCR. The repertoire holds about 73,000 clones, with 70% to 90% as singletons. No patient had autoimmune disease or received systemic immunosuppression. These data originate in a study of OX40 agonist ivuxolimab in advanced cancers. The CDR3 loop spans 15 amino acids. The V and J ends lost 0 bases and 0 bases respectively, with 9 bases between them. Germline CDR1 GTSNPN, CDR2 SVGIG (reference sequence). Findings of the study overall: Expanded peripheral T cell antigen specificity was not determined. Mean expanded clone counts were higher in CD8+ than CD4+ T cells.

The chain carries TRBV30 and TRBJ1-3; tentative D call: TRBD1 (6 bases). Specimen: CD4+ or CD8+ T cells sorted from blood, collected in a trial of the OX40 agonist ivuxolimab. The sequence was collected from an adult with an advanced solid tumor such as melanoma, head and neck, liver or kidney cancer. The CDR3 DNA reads TGTGCCTGGAGTGTAGAAGGGGGCTCTGGAAACACCATATATTTT. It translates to CAWSVEGGSGNTIYF.